This T cell receptor beta chain was sequenced during a study of blood T cell repertoires in COVID-19. Looking at the study overall: COVID-19 samples from acute and convalescent phases originated in the United States, Italy and Spain. PBMCs, B-cell-depleted T cells, or T cells provided the cDNA or gDNA that made up the material.

The CDR3 extends over 16 amino acids. CDR1 and CDR2 (germline): SGHNT, YENEEA. Trimming took off 1 base at V and 4 bases at J, with 16 bases between the two ends. Authors' analysis steps: Nucleated cell counts were estimated from reference gene primer amplification. Only in-frame clones appear in the TCRdb table, and some are missing; sequencing was by immunoSEQ multiplex PCR. That table is the source of V, J and clone size, and D and trimming were worked out from the DNA. Found here are roughly 190,000 clones, 70% to 90% of them singletons; the top ten hold around 6.5%. Sequencing was performed on peripheral blood. The chain joins TRBV11-3 to TRBJ1-1; no firm D call. The clonotype was recovered from a woman at least 80 years old in a cohort sampled during active or convalescent COVID-19. In DNA, the CDR3 is TGTGCCAGCAGCTTAGGGGCCCTAGTGGCGGGCACTGAAGCTTTCTTT. It is translated as CASSLGALVAGTEAFF.